One sample yielded the 24 T cell receptor beta chains listed below, sequenced in a study of a mutant IDH1 vaccine in newly diagnosed glioma. The antigens of these receptors remain unknown. The protocol was immunoSEQ multiplex PCR, while the TCRdb copy is restricted to in-frame clones and leaves out a portion. The sample has some 60,000 clones, approximately 87% seen once; the top ten hold around 1.7%. Time point described: week 35, safety follow-up. The vaccine gave 300 ug of a 20-mer mutant IDH1 peptide subcutaneously per dose. The material was PBMCs, obtained from a glioma patient whose treatment included an IDH1 peptide vaccine. Receptor source: a man aged 35 to 55 with glioma.

The CDR3 sequence is CASRVGGPNTEAFF. In DNA form, the CDR3 reads TGTGCCAGTAGGGTCGGGGGGCCTAACACTGAAGCTTTCTTT. V is TRBV19 and J is TRBJ1-1; maybe TRBD1 (6 bases). CDR3 length: 14 residues. Germline CDR1 LNHDA, CDR2 SQIVND (reference sequence). Trimming shortened V by 6 bases and J by 2 bases, and 13 bases separated the two germline ends.

The chain has TRBV7-2 and TRBJ2-5; D remains ambiguous. The CDR3 length is 14 residues. CDR1 and CDR2 from the germline V gene are SGHTA and FQGNSA. V was trimmed by 2 bases and J by 1 base, leaving 8 bases between them. The CDR3 bases are TGTGCCAGCAGCTTATATCTAGTCCAAGAGACCCAGTACTTC. This gives the protein CASSLYLVQETQYF.

The chain has TRBV7-3 and TRBJ2-3, with D perhaps matching TRBD2 (5 bases). The ends were cut back, 1 base at V and 6 bases at J, with 11 bases in the middle. This CDR3 has 14 residues. Per germline, CDR1 SGHTA and CDR2 FQGTGA. The CDR3 protein is CASSLNQRGDTQYF. As DNA, the CDR3 is TGTGCCAGCAGCTTAAACCAGCGAGGGGATACGCAGTATTTT.

This clone has more than one count but fewer than ten. The chain employs TRBV9 and TRBJ1-1; perhaps TRBD1 as D (6 bases). V lost 3 bases to trimming and J lost 0 bases, with 12 bases between them. Germline CDR1 reads SGDLS; CDR2 reads YYNGEE. This CDR3 has 15 amino acids. The CDR3 bases are TGTGCCAGCAGCGGCCGGGACAACCTGAACACTGAAGCTTTCTTT. Translation gives CASSGRDNLNTEAFF. The whole variable domain, remainder taken from reference TRBV9 and TRBJ1-1, is DSGVTQTPKHLITATGQRVTLRCSPRSGDLSVYWYQQSLDQGLQFLIQYYNGEERAKGNILERFSAQQFPDLHSELNLSSLELGDSALYFCASSGRDNLNTEAFFGQGTRLTVV.

The chain joins TRBV7-7 to TRBJ2-1; TRBD2 aligns across 16 bases. With 4 bases clipped from V and 8 bases from J, the junction kept 2 bases outside the gene matches. Germline values: CDR1 SSHAT, CDR2 FNYEAQ (reference sequence). The CDR3 spans 15 residues. The chain's CDR3 is CASSSGLAGGHEQFF. In DNA, the CDR3 is TGTGCCAGCAGCTCGGGACTAGCGGGAGGGCATGAGCAGTTCTTC. Combining the CDR3 with reference TRBV7-7 and TRBJ2-1 gives the whole variable domain GAGVSQSPRYKVTKRGQDVTLRCDPISSHATLYWYQQALGQGPEFLTYFNYEAQPDKSGLPSDRFSAERPEGSISTLTIQRTEQRDSAMYRCASSSGLAGGHEQFFGPGTRLTVL.

The V call is TRBV18, the J call TRBJ2-7; 8 bases are shared with TRBD2. CDR1 and CDR2 (germline): KGHSH, LQKENI. CDR3 size: 15 residues. Trimming removed 2 bases from V and 0 bases from J; junction bases left unmatched: 3. The CDR3 is CASSPNRGGSYEQYF. CDR3 coding DNA: TGTGCCAGCTCACCAAACCGGGGGGGCTCCTACGAGCAGTACTTC.

This chain uses TRBV5-1 with TRBJ2-1; TRBD2 is a possible D gene (6 bases). Trimming removed 1 base from V and 7 bases from J, with 15 bases in between. CDR1 is SGHRS and CDR2 is YFSETQ in the germline V gene. The CDR3 has 15 amino acids. The CDR3 region has the DNA TGCGCCAGCAGCTTGACTAGCAGGAGTCGGAATGAGCAGTTCTTC. This codes for CASSLTSRSRNEQFF.

Regarding this clone: The sample has other DNA sequences that encode this CDR3 too. The chain carries TRBV20-1 and TRBJ1-2; D perhaps matches TRBD1 (5 bases). In germline, CDR1 is DFQATT, CDR2 SNEGSKA (reference sequence). Trimming left V 3 bases short and J 7 bases short, with 9 bases between. This CDR3 region has 11 residues. As DNA, the CDR3 is TGCAGTGCTAGGCAGGGCGCTGGCTACACCTTC. It codes for CSARQGAGYTF.

This clone came up a few times. The chain recombines TRBV2 with TRBJ1-2, with D perhaps TRBD1 (6 bases). Germline CDR1 and CDR2: SNHLY and FYNNEI. V lost 6 bases and J 3 bases, leaving 11 bases between the germline ends. The CDR3 is 13 residues long. The CDR3: CASRGDTYYGYTF. CDR3 DNA sequence: TGTGCCAGCAGGGGGGACACCTACTATGGCTACACCTTC. Looking up the rest from reference TRBV2 and TRBJ1-2 gives the full variable domain: EPEVTQTPSHQVTQMGQEVILRCVPISNHLYFYWYRQILGQKVEFLVSFYNNEISEKSEIFDDQFSVERPDGSNFTLKIRSTKLEDSAMYFCASRGDTYYGYTFGSGTRLTVV.

This clone was found a few times. The chain is built from TRBV4-2 and TRBJ2-1; TRBD2 matches at 7 bases. With 0 bases clipped from V and 4 bases from J, the junction kept 6 bases outside the gene matches. CDR3 length equals 16 residues. Germline lookup yields CDR1 LGHNA and CDR2 YNFKEQ. The chain's CDR3 is CASSQDPGGGYNEQFF. The DNA of the CDR3 is TGTGCCAGCAGCCAAGACCCGGGAGGCGGGTACAATGAGCAGTTCTTC.

The V and J genes are TRBV7-2 and TRBJ2-1, with TRBD2 matching 11 bases. Trimming at V came to 8 bases and at J to 7 bases, leaving 4 bases not matched to a gene. CDR3 length: 13 residues. CDR1 and CDR2 from the germline V gene are SGHTA and FQGNSA. DNA for the CDR3: TGTGCCAGCGGACTAGCGGGCCAAAATGAGCAGTTCTTC. Translated: CASGLAGQNEQFF.

The chain recombines TRBV5-1 with TRBJ2-1; 8 bases map to TRBD2. Trimming took 6 bases from V and 0 from J; bases not matched to a gene: 5. This CDR3 region has 15 residues. Germline CDR1 SGHRS, CDR2 YFSETQ. CDR3 in DNA: TGCGCCAGCAAGCTTAGCGGGGTCTCCTACAATGAGCAGTTCTTC. This encodes CASKLSGVSYNEQFF.

This rearrangement joins TRBV6-5 to TRBJ1-1, with D tentatively TRBD1 (5 bases). In germline, CDR1 is MNHEY, CDR2 SVGAGI. The CDR3 spans 12 residues. V shed 6 bases and J shed 11 bases, with 16 bases lying between them. CDR3 loop: CASSHARGSAFF. CDR3 DNA: TGTGCCAGCAGCCACGCGAGGGGCTCGGCTTTCTTT.

The chain's CDR3 is CASSRWGRDEQFF. The DNA for the CDR3 is TGTGCCAGCAGCCGATGGGGGAGGGATGAGCAGTTCTTC. The rearrangement links TRBV14 to TRBJ2-1, with 7 bases fitting TRBD2. CDR3 length equals 13 residues. CDR1 and CDR2 (germline): SGHDN, FVKESK. Losses at the gene ends were 4 bases for V and 8 bases for J; bases not matched to a gene: 5.

This chain joins TRBV27 and TRBJ2-5; TRBD2 matches 11 bases. With V trimmed by 6 bases and J by 5 bases, 2 bases remained unmatched. The CDR3 runs 13 residues. Looked up from germline, CDR1 is MNHEY and CDR2 is SMNVEV (reference sequence). The CDR3 DNA reads TGTGCCAGCAGACTAGCGGGAGACGAGACCCAGTACTTC. Translating gives CASRLAGDETQYF.

V gene TRBV19 combines with J gene TRBJ2-1; TRBD2 aligns across 9 bases. Losses at the gene ends were 7 bases for V and 4 bases for J; bases not matched to a gene: 8. CDR3 length: 15 residues. Germline lookup yields CDR1 LNHDA and CDR2 SQIVND (reference sequence). The CDR3 spells CASNPTSGSYNEQFF. In DNA, the CDR3 is TGTGCCAGTAACCCGACTAGCGGTTCGTACAATGAGCAGTTCTTC.

The gene calls are TRBV27 and TRBJ1-4; the match to TRBD1 covers 12 bases. From germline, CDR1 is MNHEY and CDR2 SMNVEV (reference sequence). CDR3 length: 14 residues. After removal of 8 bases from V and 8 bases from J, the junction contained 6 bases not matched to a gene. The CDR3 sequence: CASGPGQGAEKLFF. CDR3 nucleotide sequence: TGTGCCAGCGGCCCGGGACAGGGGGCCGAAAAACTGTTTTTT.

In this sample, this clone is medium-sized. The rearrangement joins TRBV6-5 to TRBJ1-1; 7 bases line up with TRBD1. CDR1 and CDR2 (germline): MNHEY, SVGAGI. The CDR3 covers 14 residues. V dropped 5 bases and J dropped 6; count of bases not matched to a gene: 9. In nucleotides, the CDR3 is TGTGCCAGCAGTAACCAGGGGGTGTACGCTGAAGCTTTCTTT. Amino acid sequence: CASSNQGVYAEAFF.

V gene TRBV18 combines with J gene TRBJ2-3, with TRBD2 matching 7 bases. CDR1 KGHSH and CDR2 LQKENI come from the germline V gene. V was clipped by 5 bases and J by 9 bases; unmatched bases: 8. The CDR3 spans 13 residues. The CDR3 is CASSAITSDTQYF. DNA for the CDR3: TGTGCCAGCTCAGCAATCACTAGCGACACGCAGTATTTT.

The gene calls are TRBV7-8 and TRBJ2-1, with D perhaps matching TRBD2 (6 bases). The CDR3 totals 14 residues. Deletions cut 2 bases from V and 6 bases from J, with 11 bases between. Germline V gene sequence: CDR1 SGHVS, CDR2 FQNEAQ. The CDR3 sequence is CASSLRLEGNEQFF. CDR3 nucleotide sequence: TGTGCCAGCAGCTTACGACTAGAGGGCAATGAGCAGTTCTTC. The full variable domain, rest sourced from reference TRBV7-8 and TRBJ2-1, is GAGVSQSPRYKVAKRGQDVALRCDPISGHVSLFWYQQALGQGPEFLTYFQNEAQLDKSGLPSDRFFAERPEGSVSTLKIQRTQQEDSAVYLCASSLRLEGNEQFFGPGTRLTVL.

The V call is TRBV4-2, the J call TRBJ1-2; D is unresolved. Germline loops: CDR1 LGHNA, CDR2 YNFKEQ. The CDR3 covers 15 residues. V gave up 0 bases and J gave up 4 bases, with 12 bases separating them. CDR3 nucleotides: TGTGCCAGCAGCCAAGACGGGCAGGACGCCTATGGCTACACCTTC. This sequence encodes CASSQDGQDAYGYTF.

This clone was seen a single time. The chain carries TRBV15 and TRBJ2-5; a possible D gene is TRBD1 (6 bases). Looked up from germline, CDR1 is LNHNV and CDR2 is YYDKDF (reference sequence). This CDR3 is built from 15 residues. The V end was cut by 5 bases, the J end by 5 bases, with 18 bases between. CDR3 coding DNA: TGTGCCACCAGCGGGGAACGGGACAAGAGGGAGACCCAGTACTTC. Translated: CATSGERDKRETQYF.

This chain links TRBV6-1 with TRBJ2-5; perhaps TRBD1 as D (6 bases). The CDR3 has 16 amino acids. Germline lookup yields CDR1 MNHNS and CDR2 SASEGT. The V gene lost 3 bases and the J gene lost 8 bases, with 22 bases spanning the gap. The CDR3 protein is CASSDRGRPNTATQYF. The DNA for the CDR3 is TGTGCCAGCAGTGACAGGGGCCGACCAAATACGGCAACCCAGTACTTC.

The chain links TRBV19 to TRBJ1-4; 10 bases agree with TRBD1. From germline, CDR1 is LNHDA and CDR2 SQIVND (reference sequence). After removal of 4 bases from V and 8 bases from J, the junction contained 7 bases not matched to a gene. CDR3 length equals 15 residues. The CDR3 is CASSRIRDRGEKLFF. The CDR3 bases are TGTGCCAGTAGTAGAATCCGGGACAGGGGAGAAAAACTGTTTTTT.